The 17 T cell receptor beta chains below were found in one sample sequenced in a study of CD8 T cells in ankylosing spondylitis. A single record per CDR3 protein comes from TCRdb applying MiXCR to the 5' RACE reads. The table records 220,000 or so distinct CDR3 sequences, over 9.5% of them present only once. Sequenced sample: blood, either unsorted or a sorted T cell fraction (not recorded which). Source of these receptors: a male donor with ankylosing spondylitis or in good health (not recorded which).

This clonotype came up many times. This chain uses TRBV5-1 with TRBJ2-2; D unresolved. The V gene lost 0 bases and the J gene lost 5 bases, with 8 bases spanning the gap. The CDR3 loop spans 14 amino acids. From germline, CDR1 is SGHRS and CDR2 YFSETQ. The CDR3 region has the DNA TGCGCCAGCAGCTTGGATGGCCCGACCGGGGAGCTGTTTTTT. Amino acids: CASSLDGPTGELFF.

The genes are TRBV2 and TRBJ1-5; 7 nucleotides match TRBD1. Losses at the gene ends were 4 bases for V and 0 bases for J; bases not matched to a gene: 6. Looked up from germline, CDR1 is SNHLY and CDR2 is FYNNEI. This CDR3 comprises 16 residues. The CDR3 bases are TGTGCCAGCAGTGCCGGGACAGCCCATAGCAATCAGCCCCAGCATTTT. Residues: CASSAGTAHSNQPQHF.

Many counts were recorded for this clonotype. This chain connects TRBV6-2 or TRBV6-3 to TRBJ2-1; D is unresolved. V was cut by 0 bases and J by 7 bases, with 13 bases left in between. The CDR3 consists of 15 residues. Germline lookup yields CDR1 MNHEY and CDR2 SVGEGT. The CDR3 sequence: CASSYSGRIGNEQFF. The CDR3 DNA sequence: TGTGCCAGCAGTTACTCTGGGCGAATAGGGAATGAGCAGTTCTTC.

This clonotype was picked up many times. The V gene is TRBV5-1, the J gene TRBJ2-2, with TRBD1 matching 8 bases. From germline, CDR1 is SGHRS and CDR2 YFSETQ. CDR3 length: 14 residues. Unmatched junction bases numbered 4, after V lost 6 bases and J lost 3 bases. The CDR3 loop is CASTLTGDTGELFF. The CDR3 DNA sequence: TGCGCCAGCACCCTGACAGGGGACACCGGGGAGCTGTTTTTT.

This clonotype has a count of ten or more. The V gene is TRBV5-1, the J gene TRBJ1-4; 7 bases are shared with TRBD1. The V gene end was trimmed by 2 bases and the J gene end by 7 bases; junction bases not matched to a gene: 5. Looked up from germline, CDR1 is SGHRS and CDR2 is YFSETQ. This CDR3 has 14 residues. The CDR3 is CASSFTGVAEKLFF. The CDR3 DNA reads TGCGCCAGCAGCTTTACAGGGGTGGCTGAAAAACTGTTTTTT. Filled out from reference TRBV5-1 and TRBJ1-4, the complete variable domain reads KAGVTQTPRYLIKTRGQQVTLSCSPISGHRSVSWYQQTPGQGLQFLFEYFSETQRNKGNFPGRFSGRQFSNSRSEMNVSTLELGDSALYLCASSFTGVAEKLFFGSGTQLSVL.

A word on this clonotype: A read error may explain this, as a much larger clone is one base away. The rearrangement uses TRBV3-1 and TRBJ1-5; D not resolved. Germline values: CDR1 LGHDT, CDR2 YNNKEL (reference sequence). This CDR3 region has 15 residues. CDR3 sequence (DNA): TGTGCCAGCTGCCAGGCCGCGGAGGGCAATCAGCCCCAGCATTTT. This encodes CASCQAAEGNQPQHF.

In its sample, this clonotype was seen many times. The V and J genes are TRBV5-1 and TRBJ2-2; D may be TRBD1 or TRBD2 (6 bases each). From germline, CDR1 is SGHRS and CDR2 YFSETQ. Trimming removed 6 bases at V and 2 bases at J, with 17 bases between. The CDR3 length is 16 residues. The CDR3: CASTGVQGQNTGELFF. The CDR3 nucleotides read TGCGCCAGCACGGGGGTGCAGGGACAAAACACCGGGGAGCTGTTTTTT.

The chain uses TRBV18 and TRBJ2-3, with TRBD2 as a possible D gene (5 bases). This CDR3 contains 15 residues. Germline-derived CDR1 and CDR2 are KGHSH and LQKENI. The V end was cut by 0 bases, the J end by 6 bases, with 13 bases between. The CDR3 bases are TGTGCCAGCTCACCACCACTGGTTGGGGAGGATACGCAGTATTTT. Its protein is CASSPPLVGEDTQYF.

This clonotype was recorded at least ten times. The chain has TRBV9 and TRBJ2-7, with 8 positions matching TRBD1. This CDR3 spans 16 amino acids. J gave up 2 bases and V 0 bases, and 7 bases lay outside the gene matches. The germline gives CDR1 SGDLS, CDR2 YYNGEE. CDR3 residues: CASSVATTGEAYEQYF. In DNA, the CDR3 is TGTGCCAGCAGCGTAGCTACGACAGGGGAGGCCTACGAGCAGTACTTC.

CDR3 DNA sequence: TGCAGTGCTAGAGATCCCGGGGGGAGCAATCAGCCCCAGCATTTT. This gives the protein CSARDPGGSNQPQHF. This chain connects TRBV20-1 to TRBJ1-5; the D gene is possibly TRBD1 (5 bases). V lost 0 bases and J 1 base, leaving 10 bases between the germline ends. The CDR3 sequence is 15 residues long. CDR1 and CDR2 from the germline V gene are DFQATT and SNEGSKA (reference sequence).

In its sample, this clonotype was seen a few times. J is TRBJ2-7 and V is TRBV11-2, with TRBD1 matching 7 bases. V lost 0 bases, J lost 4 bases, and 3 bases stayed unmatched. CDR1 is SGHAT and CDR2 is FQNNGV in the germline V gene. This CDR3 contains 14 residues. The CDR3 DNA reads as TGTGCCAGCAGCTTAGATCACAGGGGATACGAGCAGTACTTC. The encoded protein is CASSLDHRGYEQYF.

This clonotype was recorded many times. The chain uses TRBV3-1 and TRBJ2-2; D remains ambiguous. The germline V gene has CDR1 LGHDT and CDR2 YNNKEL (reference sequence). This CDR3 is built from 14 residues. The V and J ends lost 5 bases and 3 bases respectively, with 10 bases between them. The CDR3 is CASSGRTDTGELFF. The CDR3 DNA follows: TGTGCCAGCAGCGGAAGGACGGACACCGGGGAGCTGTTTTTT.

The table lists this clonotype with many counts. This chain uses TRBV7-2 with TRBJ2-7; D remains unclear. Per the germline V gene, CDR1 is SGHTA and CDR2 is FQGNSA. Trimming shortened V by 3 bases and J by 3 bases, and 3 bases separated the two germline ends. The CDR3 contains 11 residues. CDR3 sequence reads: CASSFFYEQYF. CDR3 coding DNA: TGTGCCAGCAGCTTTTTCTACGAGCAGTACTTC. The variable domain in full, completed from reference TRBV7-2 and TRBJ2-7, reads GAGVSQSPSNKVTEKGKDVELRCDPISGHTALYWYRQSLGQGLEFLIYFQGNSAPDKSGLPSDRFSAERTGGSVSTLTIQRTQQEDSAVYLCASSFFYEQYFGPGTRLTVT.

This clonotype was observed at least ten times. This chain joins TRBV12-3 or TRBV12-4 and TRBJ1-1; D is ambiguous. V lost 6 bases and J lost 3, with 8 bases in between. This CDR3 has 12 residues. CDR3 sequence: CASRGSDTEAFF. In nucleotides, the CDR3 is TGTGCCAGCAGGGGGTCTGACACTGAAGCTTTCTTT.

Remarks on this clonotype: Germline is not matched at one junction end, which may reflect a read error. The chain carries TRBV7-8 and TRBJ1-2; D not resolved. The CDR3 is 14 amino acids. Germline loops: CDR1 SGHVS, CDR2 FQNEAQ. The CDR3 DNA reads TGTGCTAGCAGCTTAGAAGAGAATTTATATGGCTCCACCTTC. Translating it yields CASSLEENLYGSTF.

This clonotype was picked up many times. The chain is built from TRBV7-2 and TRBJ2-1; D gene uncertain. Trimming took 1 base from V and 8 from J, leaving 12 bases between them. CDR1 and CDR2 (germline): SGHTA, FQGNSA. CDR3 size: 14 residues. Here the CDR3 DNA reads TGTGCCAGCAGCTTAGTTATAGCTTCGGATGAGCAGTTCTTC. Amino acid sequence: CASSLVIASDEQFF.

The chain is built from TRBV7-9 and TRBJ2-5; D unclear. V lost 8 bases to trimming and J lost 1 base, with 11 bases between them. The CDR3 is made up of 13 amino acids. The germline V gene has CDR1 SEHNR and CDR2 FQNEAQ (reference sequence). The CDR3 loop reads CASDRQSQETQYF. The CDR3 coding sequence is TGTGCCAGCGATCGACAAAGCCAAGAGACCCAGTACTTC. Together with reference TRBV7-9 and TRBJ2-5, the CDR3 gives the full variable domain: DTGVSQNPRHKITKRGQNVTFRCDPISEHNRLYWYRQTLGQGPEFLTYFQNEAQLEKSRLLSDRFSAERPKGSFSTLEIQRTEQGDSAMYLCASDRQSQETQYFGPGTRLLVL.